The sequence of this T cell receptor (beta chain) was determined in a study of blood T cell repertoires in COVID-19. V trimming: 0 bases; J trimming: 5 bases; junction bases outside the gene matches: 4. Germline CDR1 is SEHNR and CDR2 is FQNEAQ (reference sequence). The CDR3 totals 16 residues. Profiling relied on immunoSEQ multiplex PCR, and the TCRdb table lists in-frame clones only, not all of them. The sample has 300,000 or so clones; roughly 90% are singletons. This TCR was recovered from a man in his fifties or sixties who had recovered from COVID-19. The chain recombines TRBV7-9 with TRBJ2-3; TRBD2 aligns across 11 bases. The specimen was PBMCs or T cells enriched from blood (not recorded which). The CDR3 sequence is CASSLALAGGRDTQYF. The DNA for the CDR3 is TGTGCCAGCAGCTTAGCGCTAGCGGGGGGTCGAGATACGCAGTATTTT. The full variable domain, completed using reference TRBV7-9 and TRBJ2-3, is DTGVSQNPRHKITKRGQNVTFRCDPISEHNRLYWYRQTLGQGPEFLTYFQNEAQLEKSRLLSDRFSAERPKGSFSTLEIQRTEQGDSAMYLCASSLALAGGRDTQYFGPGTRLTVL.